This TCR beta chain was captured by sequencing in a study of blood T cell repertoires in COVID-19. On the study more broadly: T cells, B-cell-depleted T cells, or PBMCs provided the cDNA or gDNA that served as material.

Here immunoSEQ multiplex PCR was the method, and the copy in TCRdb shows in-frame clones only, minus some. The sample lists more than 200,000 clones; 88% were seen once. With 5 bases removed from V and 4 bases from J, the gap between germline ends came to 9 bases. The CDR3 has 13 residues. CDR1 is MNHEY and CDR2 is SVGAGI in the germline V gene. The sequencing sample was made of peripheral blood. V usage is TRBV6-5 and J usage is TRBJ2-1, with D possibly matching TRBD1 (6 bases). The sequence was obtained from a man aged 70-80 years with acute or convalescent COVID-19. In nucleotides, the CDR3 is TGTGCCAGCAGTATGGACAGTTACAATGAGCAGTTCTTC. Its protein product is CASSMDSYNEQFF.